This entry lists 9 T cell receptor beta chains sequenced from one sample in a study of T-cell memory formation after mild COVID-19 (dated by TCRdb to the early 2020s). Receptors were amplified or captured by 5' RACE. The sequencing machine was an Illumina NovaSeq 6000. TCRdb applied fastp at Q25 and MiXCR to the public reads, then kept only in-frame beta chains. Here each entry gathers all rows of one CDR3 protein and keeps the most common genes and DNA. The sample table holds hundreds of thousands of distinct CDR3 sequences, of which 20% to 25% were seen once. The top ten hold about 8.7% of the sample. Specimen: PBMCs or a T cell subset sorted from them (not recorded which). The receptors were sampled from an adult woman who had mild COVID-19 (a few samples of this study predate the infection). The sample titles of this study are shuffled in the database, so cell type and time point are left out; the donor was told from shared clones.

Only a few counts were recorded for this clonotype. This rearrangement joins TRBV12-3 or TRBV12-4 to TRBJ2-1; TRBD2 agrees at 8 bases. The CDR3 is 15 residues long. V lost 3 bases, J lost 7 bases, and 8 bases stayed unmatched. DNA of the CDR3: TGTGCCAGCAGTTTCAGTAGCGGGGATCGTAATGAGCAGTTCTTC. Protein product: CASSFSSGDRNEQFF.

This clonotype was detected only a few times. This chain links TRBV12-3 or TRBV12-4 with TRBJ2-7; D may be TRBD2 (7 bases). V was clipped by 6 bases and J by 1 base, with 16 bases between them. This CDR3 has 15 residues. The CDR3 loop reads CASSHRRGGSYEQYF. Here the CDR3 DNA reads TGTGCCAGCAGCCACCGGAGGGGGGGGTCCTACGAGCAGTACTTC.

This clonotype was detected only a few times. This chain connects TRBV25-1 to TRBJ1-6; 7 bases fit TRBD1. The CDR3 has 13 amino acids. The germline CDR1 and CDR2 sequences are MGHDK and SYGVNS. V lost 5 bases, J lost 7 bases, and 2 bases stayed unmatched. The CDR3 sequence is CASSLTGNSPLHF. The DNA for the CDR3 is TGTGCCAGCAGTCTGACAGGGAATTCACCCCTCCACTTT.

This clonotype was seen at least ten times. V gene TRBV20-1 combines with J gene TRBJ1-2, with TRBD1 matching 11 bases. This CDR3 region has 14 residues. V was pared by 2 bases and J by 5 bases, with 4 bases of the junction left unmatched. Germline lookup yields CDR1 DFQATT and CDR2 SNEGSKA (reference sequence). The CDR3 DNA is TGCAGTGCTAGAAGCCGGGACAGGGGGTATGGCTACACCTTC. This sequence encodes CSARSRDRGYGYTF.

The chain combines TRBV7-8 with TRBJ2-7, with D perhaps matching TRBD1 (5 bases). V was pared by 7 bases and J by 1 base, with 11 bases between. Germline-derived CDR1 and CDR2 are SGHVS and FQNEAQ. The CDR3 extends over 13 amino acids. The CDR3 DNA is TGTGCCAGCACAACGGACATATCCTACGAGCAGTACTTC. It specifies CASTTDISYEQYF.

This clonotype was seen many times. The chain uses TRBV12-3 or TRBV12-4 and TRBJ2-3, with 8 nucleotides matching TRBD2. This CDR3 has 15 amino acids. V was clipped by 6 bases and J by 1 base; unmatched bases: 6. The CDR3 nucleotides are TGTGCCAGCAGCCCGACGGGGGGGGGCACAGATACGCAGTATTTT. Translated, it gives CASSPTGGGTDTQYF.

The chain combines TRBV10-3 with TRBJ2-7, with TRBD1 matching over 7 bases. J gave up 5 bases and V 6 bases, and 13 bases lay outside the gene matches. Germline CDR1 ENHRY, CDR2 SYGVKD. The CDR3 covers 15 residues. The CDR3: CAIRETGTWFDEQYF. The CDR3, as DNA: TGTGCCATCAGGGAGACAGGGACATGGTTCGACGAGCAGTACTTC.

The chain recombines TRBV18 with TRBJ1-2, with D possibly being TRBD1 (5 bases). Germline-derived CDR1 and CDR2 are KGHSH and LQKENI. Trimming took 3 bases from V and 8 from J, leaving 13 bases between them. The CDR3 loop spans 13 amino acids. The CDR3 region is CASSPRDAGGYTF. In nucleotides, the CDR3 is TGTGCCAGCTCACCGCGGGACGCGGGGGGCTACACCTTC.

The rearrangement links TRBV19 to TRBJ1-1; 9 bases align to TRBD1. The CDR3 covers 15 residues. Losses at the gene ends were 3 bases for V and 2 bases for J; bases not matched to a gene: 4. Germline V CDR1 and CDR2: LNHDA, SQIVND (reference sequence). The CDR3 sequence is CASSIQDRGNTEAFF. The DNA of the CDR3 is TGTGCCAGTAGTATTCAGGACAGGGGCAACACTGAAGCTTTCTTT.